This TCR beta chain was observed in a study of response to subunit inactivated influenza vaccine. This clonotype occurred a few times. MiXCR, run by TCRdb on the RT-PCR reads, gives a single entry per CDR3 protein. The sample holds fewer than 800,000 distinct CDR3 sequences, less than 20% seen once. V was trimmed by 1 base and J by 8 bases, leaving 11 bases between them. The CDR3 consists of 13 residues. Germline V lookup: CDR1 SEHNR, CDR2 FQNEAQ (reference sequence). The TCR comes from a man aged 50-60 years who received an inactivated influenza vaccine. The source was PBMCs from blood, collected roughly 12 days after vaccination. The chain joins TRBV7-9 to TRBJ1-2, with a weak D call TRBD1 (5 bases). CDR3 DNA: TGTGCCAGCAGCTTAGTGAGAGGGGACGGCTACACCTTC. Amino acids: CASSLVRGDGYTF.